This T cell receptor (beta chain) was recorded in a study of blood T cells in healthy people across ages. The CDR3 runs to 16 residues. The germline gives CDR1 MNHEY, CDR2 SVGEGT. V was cut by 6 bases and J by 0 bases, with 12 bases left in between. Comments on this clonotype: This may arise from a read error, as a much more abundant clone is one base away.

Primers used in a second PCR of roughly 6 to 11 cycles were a sample-barcoded 5' primer and a J-beta primer mix. MiXCR, run by TCRdb on the 5' RACE reads, gives a single entry per CDR3 protein. The sample lists around 870,000 distinct CDR3 sequences; around 26% were seen once. What was sequenced was blood. This receptor was identified in a woman aged 80 or older in good health. This rearrangement joins TRBV6-2 or TRBV6-3 to TRBJ1-6; D is perhaps TRBD1 (5 bases). The CDR3 DNA sequence: TGTGCCAGCAGGCACGACAGAAACTCCTATAATTCACCCCTCCACTTT. It specifies CASRHDRNSYNSPLHF.